Following are 8 T cell receptor beta chains from one sample sequenced in a study of T cells in Graves' hyperthyroidism and ophthalmopathy. Amplified TCR beta CDR3 regions came from RNA transcripts. The TCR CDR3 was amplified in a first-round RT-PCR using the HTBI primer set. In TCRdb, the multiplex PCR reads were re-called with MiXCR into one record per CDR3 protein. The sample contains 350,000 to 500,000 distinct CDR3 sequences, approximately 14% of which appear only once. The sample consisted of blood. The receptors derive from a woman under 30 with Graves' hyperthyroidism.

The genes are TRBV10-3 and TRBJ1-4; D ambiguous. Germline V CDR1 and CDR2: ENHRY, SYGVKD. The CDR3 extends over 13 amino acids. V shed 4 bases and J shed 6 bases, with 9 bases lying between them. The CDR3 here is CAISGSVHEKLFF. CDR3 DNA sequence: TGTGCCATCAGTGGGAGCGTACATGAAAAACTGTTTTTT.

The chain combines TRBV28 with TRBJ2-5, with 10 positions matching TRBD1. Trimming took 6 bases from V and 5 from J; bases not matched to a gene: 12. The CDR3 spans 16 residues. Looked up from germline, CDR1 is MDHEN and CDR2 is SYDVKM. The CDR3 DNA is TGTGCCAGCAGGGAAAGGGACAGGGGCCGGGGGGAGACCCAGTACTTC. Translated, it gives CASRERDRGRGETQYF.

This clonotype was seen a handful of times. Since a much larger clone is just one base distant, this may be a read error. The CDR3 spells CSARGASGRVGYNEQFF. CDR3 in DNA: TGCAGTGCTAGAGGGGCTAGCGGGAGGGTCGGCTACAATGAGCAGTTCTTC. V and J are TRBV20-1 and TRBJ2-1; the match to TRBD2 covers 12 bases. V was clipped by 1 base and J by 3 bases; unmatched bases: 7. Per the germline V gene, CDR1 is DFQATT and CDR2 is SNEGSKA (reference sequence). This CDR3 has 17 amino acids.

This clonotype was counted between two and nine times. This sequence joins TRBV12-3 or TRBV12-4 and TRBJ2-2; D call uncertain. The CDR3 contains 13 residues. Trimming shortened V by 5 bases and J by 1 base, and 5 bases separated the two germline ends. The CDR3 DNA is TGTGCCAGCAGTAACAGGAACACCGGGGAGCTGTTTTTT. Translated, it gives CASSNRNTGELFF.

This clonotype was counted ten times or more. The chain couples TRBV6-1 to TRBJ1-2; tentatively, D is TRBD1 (5 bases). V was trimmed by 6 bases and J by 7 bases, leaving 9 bases between them. Per the germline V gene, CDR1 is MNHNS and CDR2 is SASEGT. CDR3 length: 11 residues. CDR3 residues: CASSSRGGYTF. CDR3 coding DNA: TGTGCCAGCAGCTCGAGGGGTGGCTACACCTTC.

This clonotype was observed a handful of times. This sequence joins TRBV5-6 and TRBJ1-4; weak D call: TRBD1 (6 bases). CDR1 SGHDT and CDR2 YYEEEE come from the germline V gene. Trimming took off 3 bases at V and 3 bases at J, with 12 bases between the two ends. The CDR3 runs 15 residues. CDR3 DNA sequence: TGTGCCAGCAGCTACCGGACAGTATCTAATGAAAAACTGTTTTTT. It codes for CASSYRTVSNEKLFF.

The chain combines TRBV30 with TRBJ2-1; TRBD1 aligns across 10 bases. CDR3 length: 13 amino acids. V lost 8 bases, J lost 4 bases, and 5 bases stayed unmatched. The germline V gene has CDR1 GTSNPN and CDR2 SVGIG (reference sequence). CDR3 amino acids: CARGGQGYNEQFF. The CDR3 DNA follows: TGTGCCCGAGGGGGACAGGGGTACAATGAGCAGTTCTTC.

This clonotype was observed a single time. With a much larger clone just one base away, this may be a read error. V and J are TRBV10-3 and TRBJ2-5; 7 bases fit TRBD2. The DNA end lines up better with TRBJ2-1; the J call may be wrong. The CDR3 runs 13 residues. Germline CDR1 ENHRY, CDR2 SYGVKD. The CDR3 DNA is TGTGCCATCAGTTGGCGGGAGCAAGAGACCCAGTTCTTC. It specifies CAISWREQETQFF.